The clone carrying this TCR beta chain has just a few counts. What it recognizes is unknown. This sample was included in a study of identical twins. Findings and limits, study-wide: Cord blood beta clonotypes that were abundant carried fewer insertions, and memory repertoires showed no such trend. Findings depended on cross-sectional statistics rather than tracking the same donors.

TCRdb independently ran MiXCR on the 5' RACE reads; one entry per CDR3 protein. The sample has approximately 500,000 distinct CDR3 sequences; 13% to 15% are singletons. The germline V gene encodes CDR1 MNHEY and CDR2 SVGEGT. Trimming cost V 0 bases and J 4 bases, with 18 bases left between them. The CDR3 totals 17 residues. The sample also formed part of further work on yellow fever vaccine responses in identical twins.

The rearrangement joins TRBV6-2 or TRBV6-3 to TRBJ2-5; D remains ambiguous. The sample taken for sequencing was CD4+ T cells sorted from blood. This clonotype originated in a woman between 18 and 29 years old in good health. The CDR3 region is CASSYSRAIPFGETQYF. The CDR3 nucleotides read TGTGCCAGCAGTTACTCTAGGGCTATCCCGTTTGGAGAGACCCAGTACTTC.